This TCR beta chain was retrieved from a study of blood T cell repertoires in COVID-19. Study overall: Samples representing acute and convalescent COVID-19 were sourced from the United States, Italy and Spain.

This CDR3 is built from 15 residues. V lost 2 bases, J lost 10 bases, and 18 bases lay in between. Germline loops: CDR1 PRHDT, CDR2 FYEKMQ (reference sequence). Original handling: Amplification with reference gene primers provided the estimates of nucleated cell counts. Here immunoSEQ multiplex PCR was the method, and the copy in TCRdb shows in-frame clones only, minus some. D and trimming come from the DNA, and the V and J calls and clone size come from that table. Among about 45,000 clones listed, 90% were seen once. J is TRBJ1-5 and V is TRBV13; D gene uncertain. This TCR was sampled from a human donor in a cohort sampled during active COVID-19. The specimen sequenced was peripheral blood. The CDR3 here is CASSLFSPEGSPQHF. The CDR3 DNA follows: TGTGCCAGCAGCTTATTTAGTCCCGAAGGGAGTCCCCAGCATTTT. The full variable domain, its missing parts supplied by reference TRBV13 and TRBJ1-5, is AAGVIQSPRHLIKEKRETATLKCYPIPRHDTVYWYQQGPGQDPQFLISFYEKMQSDKGSIPDRFSAQQFSDYHSELNMSSLELGDSALYFCASSLFSPEGSPQHFGDGTRLSIL.